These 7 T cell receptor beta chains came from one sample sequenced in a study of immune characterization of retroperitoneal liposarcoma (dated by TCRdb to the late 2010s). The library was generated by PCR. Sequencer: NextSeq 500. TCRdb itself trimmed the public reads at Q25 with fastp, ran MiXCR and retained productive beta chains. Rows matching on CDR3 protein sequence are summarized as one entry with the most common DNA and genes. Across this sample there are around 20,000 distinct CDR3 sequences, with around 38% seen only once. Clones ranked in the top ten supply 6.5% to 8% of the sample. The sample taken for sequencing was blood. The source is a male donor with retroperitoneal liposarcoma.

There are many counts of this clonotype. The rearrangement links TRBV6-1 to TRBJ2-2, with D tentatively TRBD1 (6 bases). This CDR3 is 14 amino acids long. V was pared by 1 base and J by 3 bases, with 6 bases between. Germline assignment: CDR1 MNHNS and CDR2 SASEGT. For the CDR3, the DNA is TGTGCCAGCAGTGAAGGACAGGACACCGGGGAGCTGTTTTTT. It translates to CASSEGQDTGELFF.

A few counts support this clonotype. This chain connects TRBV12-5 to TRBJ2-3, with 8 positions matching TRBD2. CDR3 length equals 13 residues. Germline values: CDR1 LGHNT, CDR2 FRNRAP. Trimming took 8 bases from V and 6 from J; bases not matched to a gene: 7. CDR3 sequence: CASYHGGADTQYF. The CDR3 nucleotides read TGTGCTAGTTATCACGGGGGGGCCGATACGCAGTATTTT. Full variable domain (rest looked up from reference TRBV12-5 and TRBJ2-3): DARVTQTPRHKVTEMGQEVTMRCQPILGHNTVFWYRQTMMQGLELLAYFRNRAPLDDSGMPKDRFSAEMPDATLATLKIQPSEPRDSAVYFCASYHGGADTQYFGPGTRLTVL.

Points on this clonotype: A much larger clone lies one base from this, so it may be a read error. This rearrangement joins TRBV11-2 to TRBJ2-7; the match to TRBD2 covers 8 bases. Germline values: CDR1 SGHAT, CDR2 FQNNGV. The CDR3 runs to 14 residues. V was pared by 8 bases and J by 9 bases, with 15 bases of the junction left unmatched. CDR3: CASAGPRGVWGQYF. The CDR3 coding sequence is TGTGCCAGCGCCGGTCCGCGGGGGGTTTGGGGGCAGTACTTC.

CDR3 residues: CASSGLVAYEQYF. The CDR3 DNA reads TGTGCCAGCAGTGGACTAGTAGCCTACGAGCAGTACTTC. This chain links TRBV6-1 with TRBJ2-1, with a weak D call TRBD2 (6 bases). The last part of the DNA fits TRBJ2-7 better; the J call may be wrong. CDR1 and CDR2 from the germline V gene are MNHNS and SASEGT. The CDR3 sequence is 13 residues long.

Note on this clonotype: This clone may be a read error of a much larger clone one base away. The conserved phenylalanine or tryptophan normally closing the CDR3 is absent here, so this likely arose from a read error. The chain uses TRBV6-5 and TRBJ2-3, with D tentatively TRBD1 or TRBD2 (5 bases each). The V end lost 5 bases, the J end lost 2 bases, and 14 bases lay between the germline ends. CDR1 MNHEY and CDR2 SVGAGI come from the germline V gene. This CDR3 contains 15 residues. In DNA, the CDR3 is TGTGCCAGCAGTCCTAGGGACGGCCCCACAGATACGCAGTATTGT. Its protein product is CASSPRDGPTDTQYC.

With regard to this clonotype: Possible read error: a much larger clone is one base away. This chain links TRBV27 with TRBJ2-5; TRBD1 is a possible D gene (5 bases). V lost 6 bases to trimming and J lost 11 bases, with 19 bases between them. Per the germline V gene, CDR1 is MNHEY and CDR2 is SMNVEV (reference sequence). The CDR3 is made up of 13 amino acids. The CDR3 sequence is CASRPDSYNEQYF. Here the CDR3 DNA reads TGTGCCAGCAGACCTGACAGTTACAATGAGCAGTACTTC.

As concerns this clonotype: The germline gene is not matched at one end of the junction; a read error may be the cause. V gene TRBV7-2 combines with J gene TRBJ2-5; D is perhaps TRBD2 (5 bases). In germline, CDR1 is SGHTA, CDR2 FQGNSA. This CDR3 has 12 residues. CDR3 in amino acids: CASSPLRETQFF. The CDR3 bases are TGTGCCAGCAGCCCTCTAAGGGAGACCCAGTTTTTC.